The next 11 T cell receptor beta chains were all read from a single sample in a study of immune evolution from preneoplasia to lung adenocarcinoma (TCRdb year 2021). Library prep was done by the immunoSEQ multiplex PCR assay. TCRdb holds this immuneACCESS table with in-frame rearrangements only. Some clones are missing; in checked studies, unresolved V genes explain under half, and the rest has no known cause. This sample is represented by some 5,500 clones; 83% of them were singletons. The ten largest make up 4% of the sample. The sequencing sample was made of FFPE adjacent normal lung tissue. Receptors originate from a person aged 65 to 85 with lung adenocarcinoma.

The chain recombines TRBV15 with TRBJ1-5, with D unclear. Germline values: CDR1 LNHNV, CDR2 YYDKDF (reference sequence). V gave up 5 bases and J gave up 3 bases, with 11 bases separating them. This CDR3 has 14 residues. CDR3 sequence reads: CATSGGRINQPQHF. CDR3 in DNA: TGTGCCACCAGCGGTGGACGAATCAATCAGCCCCAGCATTTT.

V is TRBV5-1 and J is TRBJ1-1, with 8 bases matching TRBD1. The germline V gene encodes CDR1 SGHRS and CDR2 YFSETQ. The J segment lost 5 bases and the V segment lost 0 bases, leaving 9 bases of the junction unmatched. The CDR3 has 16 amino acids. The CDR3: CASSLGYAGGKTEAFF. The CDR3 DNA is TGCGCCAGCAGCTTGGGGTATGCAGGGGGCAAGACTGAAGCTTTCTTT.

This clone showed up just a few times. The chain is built from TRBV30 and TRBJ1-3, with 8 bases matching TRBD1. This CDR3 contains 12 residues. Germline lookup yields CDR1 GTSNPN and CDR2 SVGIG (reference sequence). The DNA of the CDR3 is TGTGCTTACGGACAGGGCAGAAACACCATATATTTT. Protein: CAYGQGRNTIYF.

This chain connects TRBV29-1 to TRBJ2-7; D is ambiguous. The CDR3 is 11 residues long. Trimming removed 2 bases at V and 3 bases at J, with 5 bases between. CDR1 is SQVTM, CDR2 ANQGSEA, per germline. DNA for the CDR3: TGCAGCGTTGAAAACTACTACGAGCAGTACTTC. Residues: CSVENYYEQYF.

V is TRBV11-2 and J is TRBJ2-7; D gene unclear. V was clipped by 1 base and J by 13 bases, with 11 bases between them. Germline CDR1 and CDR2: SGHAT and FQNNGV. The CDR3 has 11 amino acids. DNA of the CDR3: TGTGCCAGCAGCTTAGGAGAACGGTCATACTTC. Translating gives CASSLGERSYF.

V and J are TRBV9 and TRBJ2-7; TRBD1 aligns across 7 bases. This CDR3 has 13 residues. V was pared by 2 bases and J by 6 bases, with 5 bases of the junction left unmatched. From germline, CDR1 is SGDLS and CDR2 YYNGEE. The CDR3 DNA reads as TGTGCCAGCAGCGTGGGAGACAGGGCCGAGCAGTACTTC. Translation gives CASSVGDRAEQYF.

The V call is TRBV28, the J call TRBJ2-7; 11 bases are shared with TRBD2. Losses at the gene ends were 4 bases for V and 2 bases for J; bases not matched to a gene: 7. The germline gives CDR1 MDHEN, CDR2 SYDVKM. The CDR3 has 16 residues. This CDR3 is CASSSPGTSGTYEQYF. The CDR3 coding sequence is TGTGCCAGCAGTTCCCCCGGGACTAGCGGAACCTACGAGCAGTACTTC.

The V call is TRBV28, the J call TRBJ1-3, with no clear D. CDR1 is MDHEN, CDR2 SYDVKM, per germline. CDR3 length equals 16 residues. The V end was cut by 4 bases, the J end by 0 bases, with 13 bases between. In DNA form, the CDR3 reads TGTGCCAGCAGTTCCCCGACCGCTCTCTCTGGAAACACCATATATTTT. Protein sequence: CASSSPTALSGNTIYF.

The V call is TRBV7-8, the J call TRBJ2-5; D is undetermined. Trimming took off 6 bases at V and 7 bases at J, with 12 bases between the two ends. CDR1 is SGHVS, CDR2 FQNEAQ, per germline. The CDR3 sequence is 12 residues long. In DNA, the CDR3 is TGTGCCAGCAGAACAGTCATGGGGACCCAGTACTTC. This codes for CASRTVMGTQYF.

The chain couples TRBV30 to TRBJ1-1; D uncertain. This CDR3 is 10 amino acids long. Germline CDR1 GTSNPN, CDR2 SVGIG (reference sequence). Between the trimmed V and J ends, which lost 8 bases and 11 bases, there was a span of 15 bases. The CDR3: CASTPNGAFF. CDR3 nucleotides: TGTGCCAGTACCCCAAATGGGGCTTTCTTT.

The rearrangement uses TRBV4-1 and TRBJ1-5; 7 positions agree with TRBD1. The trim removed 1 base at V and 3 bases at J, leaving 6 bases unmatched. There are 16 residues in the CDR3. CDR1 is MGHRA, CDR2 YSYEKL, per germline. Here the CDR3 reads CASSQAGRGDNQPQHF. Here the CDR3 DNA reads TGCGCCAGCAGCCAAGCCGGCAGGGGGGACAATCAGCCCCAGCATTTT.